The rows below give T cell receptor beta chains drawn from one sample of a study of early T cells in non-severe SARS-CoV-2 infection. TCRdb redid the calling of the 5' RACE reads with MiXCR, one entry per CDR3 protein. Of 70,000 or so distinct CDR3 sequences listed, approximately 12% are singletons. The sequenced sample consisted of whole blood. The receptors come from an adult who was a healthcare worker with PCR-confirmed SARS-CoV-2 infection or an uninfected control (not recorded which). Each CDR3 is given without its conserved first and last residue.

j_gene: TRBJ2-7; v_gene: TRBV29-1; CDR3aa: SVEDTELWGEQY
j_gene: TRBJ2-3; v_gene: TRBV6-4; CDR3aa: ASSEVREDTQY
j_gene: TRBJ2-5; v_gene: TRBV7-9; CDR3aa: ASSYRETQY
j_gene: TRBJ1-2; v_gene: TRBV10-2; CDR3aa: ASRTRKGRANYGYT
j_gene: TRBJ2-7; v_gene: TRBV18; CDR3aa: ASSKDRGPYEQY
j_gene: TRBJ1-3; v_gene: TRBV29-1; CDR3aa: SVPGTGAAGNTIY
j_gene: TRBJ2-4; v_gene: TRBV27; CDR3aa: ASSSGAGDIQY
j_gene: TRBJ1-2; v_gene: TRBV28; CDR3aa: ASSSQGVRYGYT
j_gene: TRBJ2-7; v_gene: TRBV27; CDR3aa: AAAQDLGQGLYEQY
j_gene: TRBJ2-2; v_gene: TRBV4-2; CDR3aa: ASSNAETGELF
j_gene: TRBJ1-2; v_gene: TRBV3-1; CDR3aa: ASSQRDRYYGYT
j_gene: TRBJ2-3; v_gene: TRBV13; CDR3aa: ASSLSDTDTQY
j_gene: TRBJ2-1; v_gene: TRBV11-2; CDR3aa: ASSLVPGSGASYNEQF
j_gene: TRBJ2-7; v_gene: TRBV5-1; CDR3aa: ASSLGTGQGLYEQY
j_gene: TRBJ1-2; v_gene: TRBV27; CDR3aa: ASSYGTSYGYT
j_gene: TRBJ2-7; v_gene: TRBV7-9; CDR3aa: ASTPRKSGGHEQY
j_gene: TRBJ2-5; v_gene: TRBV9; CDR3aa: ASSVRQYQETQY
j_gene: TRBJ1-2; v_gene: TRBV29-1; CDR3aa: SVAGTYGYT
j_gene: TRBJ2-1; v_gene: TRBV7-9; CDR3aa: ASSGRPGGPYNEQF
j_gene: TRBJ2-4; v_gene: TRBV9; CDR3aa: ASSARELQNIQY
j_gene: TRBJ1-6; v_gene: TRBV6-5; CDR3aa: ASHTGGSNSPLH
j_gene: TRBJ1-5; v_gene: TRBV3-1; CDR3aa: ASSRGTGLSNQPQH
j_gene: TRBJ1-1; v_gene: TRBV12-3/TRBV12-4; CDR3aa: ASRASIPGTEAF
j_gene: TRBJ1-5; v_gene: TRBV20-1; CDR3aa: SASPREGGWESNQPQH
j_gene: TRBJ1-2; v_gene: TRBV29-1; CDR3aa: SVEELQLLT
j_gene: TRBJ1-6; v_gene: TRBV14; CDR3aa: ASSPGSAPPLH
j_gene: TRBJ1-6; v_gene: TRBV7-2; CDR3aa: ASSTRQGSYNSPLH
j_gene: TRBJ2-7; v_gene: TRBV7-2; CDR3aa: ASSLGVHYEQY
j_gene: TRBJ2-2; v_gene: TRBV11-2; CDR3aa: ASSLGGLGTGELF
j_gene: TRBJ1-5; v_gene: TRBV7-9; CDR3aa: ASSPSSGNQPQH
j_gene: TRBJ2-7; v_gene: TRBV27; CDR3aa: ASSIGQGAKQY
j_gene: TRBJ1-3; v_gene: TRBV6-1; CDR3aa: ASSGDRGRTGNTIY
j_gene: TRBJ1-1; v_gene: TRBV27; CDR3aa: ASSLSSQGTEAF
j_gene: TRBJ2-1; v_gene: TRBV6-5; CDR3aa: ASYQRGGLGEQF
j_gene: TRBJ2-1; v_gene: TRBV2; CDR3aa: ASSGRGSYNEQF
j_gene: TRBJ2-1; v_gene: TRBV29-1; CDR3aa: SVEAGLGGWNEQF
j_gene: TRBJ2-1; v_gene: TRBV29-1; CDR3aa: SVEDPASGIVWYNEQF
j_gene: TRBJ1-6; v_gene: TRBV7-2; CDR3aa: ASSSGTANFNSPLH
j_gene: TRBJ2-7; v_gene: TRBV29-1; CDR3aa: SVGRVPSEQY
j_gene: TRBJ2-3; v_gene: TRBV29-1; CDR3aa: SGTPRADTQY
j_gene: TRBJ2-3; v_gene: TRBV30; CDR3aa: AWSVGLATDTQY
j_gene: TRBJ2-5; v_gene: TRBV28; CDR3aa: ASSLKFLDLGLMETQY
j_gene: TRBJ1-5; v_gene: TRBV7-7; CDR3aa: ASKQPQH
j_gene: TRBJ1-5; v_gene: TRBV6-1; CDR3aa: ASSELGKGDQPQH
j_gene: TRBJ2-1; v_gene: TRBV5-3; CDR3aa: ARSLQNEQF
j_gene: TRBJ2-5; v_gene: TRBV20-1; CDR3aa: SAGTSEGTQY
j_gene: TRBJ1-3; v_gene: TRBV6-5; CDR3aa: ASSLDRLSGNTIY
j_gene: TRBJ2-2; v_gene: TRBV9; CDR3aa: ASSAAQGQNTGELF
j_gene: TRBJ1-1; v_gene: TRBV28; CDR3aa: ASSLHREGNTEAF
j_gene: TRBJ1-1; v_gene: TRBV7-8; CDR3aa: ASSLVPVVNTEAF